This is a list of T cell receptor beta chains from one sample in a study of sequential checkpoint blockade in melanoma. This table comes from immunoSEQ multiplex PCR, and its TCRdb copy is limited to in-frame clones, with some not included. The table lists about 26,000 clones, 60% to 80% of them singletons. The source was CD8+ T cells sorted from blood (inferred from file names), collected from a patient given nivolumab and ipilimumab in sequence. These receptors were obtained from a human donor with melanoma. Both conserved end residues are part of each CDR3. D genes are given only for firm matches. Expanded clones are given a class, and other clones once, few, many or no size at all.

abundance: once
j_gene: TRBJ1-2
v_gene: TRBV10-3
d_gene: TRBD1
CDR3nt: TGTGCCATCGCCCCGGCAGGCAGGGGGTTTAACTATGGCTACACCTTC
CDR3aa: CAIAPAGRGFNYGYTF

abundance: .
j_gene: TRBJ2-7
v_gene: TRBV7-8
d_gene: TRBD2
CDR3nt: TGTGCCAGCAGCCCGGGACTAGCGGGGGGGCCGTTCGCCTACGAGCAGTACTTC
CDR3aa: CASSPGLAGGPFAYEQYF

abundance: .
j_gene: TRBJ2-7
v_gene: TRBV7-3
d_gene: .
CDR3nt: TGTGCCAGCAGCTTAATTGGACAAGGCTACGAGCAGTACTTC
CDR3aa: CASSLIGQGYEQYF

abundance: once
j_gene: TRBJ2-5
v_gene: TRBV9
d_gene: TRBD2
CDR3nt: TGTGCCAGCAGCTCTAGCGGGGAAAGACAAGAGACCCAGTACTTC
CDR3aa: CASSSSGERQETQYF

abundance: .
j_gene: TRBJ2-1
v_gene: TRBV4-1
d_gene: .
CDR3nt: TGCGCCAGCAGCCAAGACCAGGGCAGTTTCGATGAGCAGTTCTTC
CDR3aa: CASSQDQGSFDEQFF

abundance: .
j_gene: TRBJ1-5
v_gene: TRBV27
d_gene: .
CDR3nt: TGTGCCAGCAGTTTATTTGCGGGCATCAATCAGCCCCAGCATTTT
CDR3aa: CASSLFAGINQPQHF

abundance: .
j_gene: TRBJ2-2
v_gene: TRBV10-2
d_gene: .
CDR3nt: TGCGCCAGCATTGGAGTCCTGAACACCGGGGAGCTGTTTTTT
CDR3aa: CASIGVLNTGELFF

abundance: .
j_gene: TRBJ2-3
v_gene: TRBV9
d_gene: TRBD2
CDR3nt: TGTGCCAGCAGCGTAGGTTGGGGGGGAAGCACAGATACGCAGTATTTT
CDR3aa: CASSVGWGGSTDTQYF

abundance: .
j_gene: TRBJ1-5
v_gene: TRBV19
d_gene: .
CDR3nt: TGTGCCAGTAGTATCAGGTCTCAGGGCAATCAGCCCCAGCATTTT
CDR3aa: CASSIRSQGNQPQHF

abundance: .
j_gene: TRBJ1-5
v_gene: TRBV5-1
d_gene: .
CDR3nt: TGCGCCAGCAGCTTGGCCGGACTGGCGGGCGATCAGCCCCAGCATTTT
CDR3aa: CASSLAGLAGDQPQHF

abundance: .
j_gene: TRBJ2-1
v_gene: TRBV27
d_gene: TRBD2
CDR3nt: TGTGCCAGCAGTTCGGGACTAGCGGGGGTGACGAGCTCCTACAATGAGCAGTTCTTC
CDR3aa: CASSSGLAGVTSSYNEQFF

abundance: .
j_gene: TRBJ2-7
v_gene: TRBV27
d_gene: TRBD1
CDR3nt: TGTGCCAGCAGCGCGCGGGACAGGGGGCCGCACGAGCAGTACTTC
CDR3aa: CASSARDRGPHEQYF

abundance: .
j_gene: TRBJ2-7
v_gene: TRBV7-6
d_gene: .
CDR3nt: TGTGCCAGCACTGGGGAGGACTACGAGCAGTACTTC
CDR3aa: CASTGEDYEQYF

abundance: .
j_gene: TRBJ2-7
v_gene: TRBV5-1
d_gene: TRBD1
CDR3nt: TGCGCCAGCAGCGCCGGGACAGGCTTAGAGCAGTACTTC
CDR3aa: CASSAGTGLEQYF

abundance: .
j_gene: TRBJ1-2
v_gene: TRBV4-3
d_gene: .
CDR3nt: TGCGCCAGCAGCCAAGAGACTTTAGACCGCTATGGCTACACCTTC
CDR3aa: CASSQETLDRYGYTF

abundance: .
j_gene: TRBJ1-4
v_gene: TRBV11-2
d_gene: .
CDR3nt: TGTGCCAGCAGCTTATGGAGCACTAATGAAAAACTGTTTTTT
CDR3aa: CASSLWSTNEKLFF

abundance: .
j_gene: TRBJ2-1
v_gene: TRBV9
d_gene: TRBD2
CDR3nt: TGTGCCAGCAGCACTAGCGGGAGCCAGTCCAATGAGCAGTTCTTC
CDR3aa: CASSTSGSQSNEQFF

abundance: .
j_gene: TRBJ2-7
v_gene: TRBV28
d_gene: TRBD2
CDR3nt: TGTGCCAGCAGTTTGCCGGGACTAGCGGGAGAGTCAAGCGAGCAGTACTTC
CDR3aa: CASSLPGLAGESSEQYF

abundance: once
j_gene: TRBJ2-3
v_gene: TRBV4-3
d_gene: .
CDR3nt: TGCGCCAGCAGCCAGGGGGGAAATCTGGATACGCAGTATTTT
CDR3aa: CASSQGGNLDTQYF

abundance: .
j_gene: TRBJ1-1
v_gene: TRBV7-6
d_gene: TRBD1
CDR3nt: TGTGCCAGCAGCTTAGGACAGGGGGCTTCTGAAGCTTTCTTT
CDR3aa: CASSLGQGASEAFF

abundance: .
j_gene: TRBJ1-4
v_gene: TRBV7-9
d_gene: TRBD1
CDR3nt: TGTGCCAGCAGCGCGACCGGGACAGGTCTTGAAAAACTGTTTTTT
CDR3aa: CASSATGTGLEKLFF

abundance: few
j_gene: TRBJ1-1
v_gene: TRBV6-5
d_gene: .
CDR3nt: TGTGCCAGCACCCTTACTTTGAACACTGAAGCTTTCTTT
CDR3aa: CASTLTLNTEAFF

abundance: .
j_gene: TRBJ2-1
v_gene: TRBV2
d_gene: .
CDR3nt: TGTGCCCCAGGGGAGACCGGATACAATGAGCAGTTCTTC
CDR3aa: CAPGETGYNEQFF

abundance: .
j_gene: TRBJ1-1
v_gene: TRBV9
d_gene: TRBD1
CDR3nt: TGTGCCAGCAGCCCGACAGGGGACGGCGGCACTGAAGCTTTCTTT
CDR3aa: CASSPTGDGGTEAFF

abundance: once
j_gene: TRBJ1-3
v_gene: TRBV7-9
d_gene: .
CDR3nt: TGTGCCAGCAGCGACCGGGACACTGGATCTCCTGGAAACACCATATATTTT
CDR3aa: CASSDRDTGSPGNTIYF

abundance: .
j_gene: TRBJ1-5
v_gene: TRBV5-6
d_gene: .
CDR3nt: TGTGCCAGCAGCTTCGGACAGCCAAATCAGCCCCAGCATTTT
CDR3aa: CASSFGQPNQPQHF

abundance: .
j_gene: TRBJ1-1
v_gene: TRBV5-4
d_gene: .
CDR3nt: TGTGCCAGCAGGGGGGGGAACACTGAAGCTTTCTTT
CDR3aa: CASRGGNTEAFF

abundance: .
j_gene: TRBJ1-2
v_gene: TRBV19
d_gene: TRBD1
CDR3nt: TGTGCCAGTAGTAGCTGGGGACAGGGGATCTATGGCTACACCTTC
CDR3aa: CASSSWGQGIYGYTF

abundance: .
j_gene: TRBJ1-1
v_gene: TRBV9
d_gene: .
CDR3nt: TGTGCCAGCAGCCCCGGCGACAGTCAACGCACTGAAGCTTTCTTT
CDR3aa: CASSPGDSQRTEAFF

abundance: .
j_gene: TRBJ2-1
v_gene: TRBV7-6
d_gene: .
CDR3nt: TGTGCCAGCAGGGACAGCACTGAGCAGTTCTTC
CDR3aa: CASRDSTEQFF

abundance: .
j_gene: TRBJ2-3
v_gene: TRBV27
d_gene: TRBD2
CDR3nt: TGTGCCAGCGGGTTAGCGGGAGGGGATAATTTT
CDR3aa: CASGLAGGDNF

abundance: .
j_gene: TRBJ2-1
v_gene: TRBV6-6
d_gene: .
CDR3nt: TGTGCCAGCAGAACCCTGTTGGAGGGCCACTACAATGAGCAGTTCTTC
CDR3aa: CASRTLLEGHYNEQFF

abundance: .
j_gene: TRBJ1-6
v_gene: TRBV7-6
d_gene: .
CDR3nt: TGTGCCAGCAGCCCTGACAGGAGCAGTTCCCCCCTCCACTTT
CDR3aa: CASSPDRSSSPLHF

abundance: .
j_gene: TRBJ2-1
v_gene: TRBV7-7
d_gene: .
CDR3nt: TGTGCCAGCAGCTCAGGGCATGAGCAGTTCTTC
CDR3aa: CASSSGHEQFF

abundance: .
j_gene: TRBJ2-5
v_gene: TRBV13
d_gene: TRBD1
CDR3nt: TGTGCCAGCCTACCCCGGACAGGGGTGGCCTTCCAAGAGACCCAGTACTTC
CDR3aa: CASLPRTGVAFQETQYF

abundance: .
j_gene: TRBJ2-7
v_gene: TRBV29-1
d_gene: TRBD2
CDR3nt: TGCAGCGTTGAACGGGAGGGCCCTTACGAGCAGTACTTC
CDR3aa: CSVEREGPYEQYF

abundance: once
j_gene: TRBJ1-3
v_gene: TRBV11-2
d_gene: .
CDR3nt: TGTGCCAGCAGCTTAGCGTACAGGAGCTCTGGAAACACCATATATTTT
CDR3aa: CASSLAYRSSGNTIYF

abundance: .
j_gene: TRBJ2-5
v_gene: TRBV4-3
d_gene: TRBD2
CDR3nt: TGCGCCAGCAGCCAAGAGGAGGGCGGGAGAGGAGGAGAGACCCAGTACTTC
CDR3aa: CASSQEEGGRGGETQYF

abundance: .
j_gene: TRBJ1-1
v_gene: TRBV5-1
d_gene: .
CDR3nt: TGCGCCAGCAGCCCCAAGGGCGGGGCCGCTGAAGCTTTCTTT
CDR3aa: CASSPKGGAAEAFF

abundance: .
j_gene: TRBJ2-1
v_gene: TRBV7-9
d_gene: .
CDR3nt: TGTGCCAGCAGCCGCTCCGGACAGAACAATGAGCAGTTCTTC
CDR3aa: CASSRSGQNNEQFF

abundance: .
j_gene: TRBJ2-7
v_gene: TRBV7-2
d_gene: TRBD2
CDR3nt: TGTGCCAGCTCCAGACTAGCGGGAGGGCCCTACGAGCAGTACTTC
CDR3aa: CASSRLAGGPYEQYF